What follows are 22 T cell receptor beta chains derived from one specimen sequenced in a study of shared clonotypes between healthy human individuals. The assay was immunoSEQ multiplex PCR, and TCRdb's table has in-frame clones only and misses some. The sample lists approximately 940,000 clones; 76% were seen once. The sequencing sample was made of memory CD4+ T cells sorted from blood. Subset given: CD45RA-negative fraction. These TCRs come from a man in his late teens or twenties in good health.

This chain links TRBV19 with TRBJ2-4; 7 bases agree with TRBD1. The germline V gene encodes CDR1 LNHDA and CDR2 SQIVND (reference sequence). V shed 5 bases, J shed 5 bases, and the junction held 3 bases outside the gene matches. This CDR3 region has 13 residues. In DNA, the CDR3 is TGTGCCAGTAGTCGACAGGGACAAAACATTCAGTACTTC. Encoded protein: CASSRQGQNIQYF.

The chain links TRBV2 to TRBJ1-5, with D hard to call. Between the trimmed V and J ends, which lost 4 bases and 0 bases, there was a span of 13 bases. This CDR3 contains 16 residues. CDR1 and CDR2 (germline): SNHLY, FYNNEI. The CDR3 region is CASSVGHVYSNQPQHF. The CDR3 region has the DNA TGTGCCAGCAGTGTCGGCCATGTATATAGCAATCAGCCCCAGCATTTT.

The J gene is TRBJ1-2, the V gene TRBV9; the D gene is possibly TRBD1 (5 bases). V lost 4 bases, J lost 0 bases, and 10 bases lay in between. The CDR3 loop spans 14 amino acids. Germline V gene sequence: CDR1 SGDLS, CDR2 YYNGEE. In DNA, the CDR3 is TGTGCCAGCAGCCCCGCAGGGACTAACTATGGCTACACCTTC. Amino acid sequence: CASSPAGTNYGYTF.

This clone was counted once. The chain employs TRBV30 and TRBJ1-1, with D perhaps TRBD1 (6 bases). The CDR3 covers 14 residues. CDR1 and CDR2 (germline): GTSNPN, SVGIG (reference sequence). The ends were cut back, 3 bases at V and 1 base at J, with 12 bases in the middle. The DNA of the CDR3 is TGTGCCTGGAGACTTACAGGGAAGAACACTGAAGCTTTCTTT. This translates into CAWRLTGKNTEAFF.

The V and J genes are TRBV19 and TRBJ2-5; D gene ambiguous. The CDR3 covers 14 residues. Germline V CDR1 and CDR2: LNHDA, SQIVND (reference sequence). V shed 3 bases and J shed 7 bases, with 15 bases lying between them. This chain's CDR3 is CASSMAPSTGTQYF. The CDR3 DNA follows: TGTGCCAGTAGTATGGCCCCGTCAACGGGGACCCAGTACTTC.

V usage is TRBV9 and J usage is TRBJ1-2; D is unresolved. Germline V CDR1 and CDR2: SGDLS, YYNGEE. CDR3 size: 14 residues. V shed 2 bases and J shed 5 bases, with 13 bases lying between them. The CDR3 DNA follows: TGTGCCAGCAGCGTCCCCCCGAACAGATATGGCTACACCTTC. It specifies CASSVPPNRYGYTF.

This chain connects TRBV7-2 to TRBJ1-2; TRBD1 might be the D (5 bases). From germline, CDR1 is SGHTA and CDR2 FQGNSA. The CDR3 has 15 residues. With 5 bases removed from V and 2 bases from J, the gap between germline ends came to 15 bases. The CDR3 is CASSPQGVWNYGYTF. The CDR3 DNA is TGTGCCAGCAGCCCCCAGGGAGTTTGGAACTATGGCTACACCTTC.

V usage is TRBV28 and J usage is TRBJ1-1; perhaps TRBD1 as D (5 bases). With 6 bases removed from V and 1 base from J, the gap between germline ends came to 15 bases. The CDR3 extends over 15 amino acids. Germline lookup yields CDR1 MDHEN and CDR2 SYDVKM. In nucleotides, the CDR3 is TGTGCCAGCAGGGGAGGAGGGGCGGAGAACACTGAAGCTTTCTTT. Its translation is CASRGGGAENTEAFF. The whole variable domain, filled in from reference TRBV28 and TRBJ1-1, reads DVKVTQSSRYLVKRTGEKVFLECVQDMDHENMFWYRQDPGLGLRLIYFSYDVKMKEKGDIPEGYSVSREKKERFSLILESASTNQTSMYLCASRGGGAENTEAFFGQGTRLTVV.

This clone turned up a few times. In DNA, the CDR3 is TGTGCCAGCAGCGCCTCGACAGGGGGAAGGGGAGAGACCCAGTACTTC. It yields the protein CASSASTGGRGETQYF. The chain combines TRBV9 with TRBJ2-5, with 9 nucleotides matching TRBD1. The CDR3 totals 16 residues. CDR1 is SGDLS and CDR2 is YYNGEE in the germline V gene. The trim removed 3 bases at V and 4 bases at J, leaving 10 bases unmatched. The variable domain in full, with the rest retrieved from reference TRBV9 and TRBJ2-5, is DSGVTQTPKHLITATGQRVTLRCSPRSGDLSVYWYQQSLDQGLQFLIQYYNGEERAKGNILERFSAQQFPDLHSELNLSSLELGDSALYFCASSASTGGRGETQYFGPGTRLLVL.

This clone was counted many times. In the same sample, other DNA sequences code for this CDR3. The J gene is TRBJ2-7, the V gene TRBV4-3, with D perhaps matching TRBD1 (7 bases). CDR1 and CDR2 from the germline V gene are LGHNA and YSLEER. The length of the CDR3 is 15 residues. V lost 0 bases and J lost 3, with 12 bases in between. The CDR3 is CASSQDRGAFYEQYF. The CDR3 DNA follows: TGCGCCAGCAGCCAAGACAGGGGGGCGTTCTACGAGCAGTACTTC.

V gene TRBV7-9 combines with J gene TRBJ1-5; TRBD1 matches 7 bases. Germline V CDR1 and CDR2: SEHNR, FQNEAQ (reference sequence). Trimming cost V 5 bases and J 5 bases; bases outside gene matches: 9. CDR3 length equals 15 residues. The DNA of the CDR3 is TGTGCCAGCAGCAGCCGACAGGGTCAAGATCAGCCCCAGCATTTT. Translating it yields CASSSRQGQDQPQHF.

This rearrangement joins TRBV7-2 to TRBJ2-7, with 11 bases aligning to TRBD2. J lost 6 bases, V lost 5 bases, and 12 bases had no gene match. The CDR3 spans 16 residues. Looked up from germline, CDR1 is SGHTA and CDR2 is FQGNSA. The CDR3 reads CASSLNSGRAGSEQYF. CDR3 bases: TGTGCCAGCAGCCTCAATAGCGGGAGGGCCGGCTCCGAGCAGTACTTC.

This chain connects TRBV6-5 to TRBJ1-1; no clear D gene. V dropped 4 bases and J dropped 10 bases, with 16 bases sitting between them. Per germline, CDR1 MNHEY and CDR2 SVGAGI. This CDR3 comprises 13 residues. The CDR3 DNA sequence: TGTGCCAGCAGTTCCAGTGGGGTCATGATAGCTTTCTTT. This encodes CASSSSGVMIAFF.

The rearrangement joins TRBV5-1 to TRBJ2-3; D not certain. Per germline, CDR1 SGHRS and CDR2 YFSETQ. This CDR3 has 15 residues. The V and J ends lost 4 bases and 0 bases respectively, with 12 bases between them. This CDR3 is CASSLLDSSTDTQYF. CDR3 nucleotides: TGCGCCAGCAGCCTTTTAGATAGTAGCACAGATACGCAGTATTTT.

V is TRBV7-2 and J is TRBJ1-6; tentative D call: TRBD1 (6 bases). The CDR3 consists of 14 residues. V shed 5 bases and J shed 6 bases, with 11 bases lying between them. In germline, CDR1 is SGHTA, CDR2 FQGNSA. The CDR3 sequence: CASSPDSLNSPLHF. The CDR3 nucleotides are TGTGCCAGCAGCCCGGACAGTCTTAATTCACCCCTCCACTTT.

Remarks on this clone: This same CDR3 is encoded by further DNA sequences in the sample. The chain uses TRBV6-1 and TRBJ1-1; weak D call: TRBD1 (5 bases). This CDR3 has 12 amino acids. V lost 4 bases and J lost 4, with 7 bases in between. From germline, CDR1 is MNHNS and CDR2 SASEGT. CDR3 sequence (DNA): TGTGCCAGCAGTGTTAGGGGCACTGAAGCTTTCTTT. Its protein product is CASSVRGTEAFF.

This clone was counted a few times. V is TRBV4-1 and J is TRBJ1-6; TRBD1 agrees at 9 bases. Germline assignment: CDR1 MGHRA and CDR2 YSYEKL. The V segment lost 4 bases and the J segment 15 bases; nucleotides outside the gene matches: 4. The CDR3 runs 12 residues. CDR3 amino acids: CASSPGQGSLHF. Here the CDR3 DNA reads TGCGCCAGCAGCCCGGGACAGGGAAGCCTCCACTTT.

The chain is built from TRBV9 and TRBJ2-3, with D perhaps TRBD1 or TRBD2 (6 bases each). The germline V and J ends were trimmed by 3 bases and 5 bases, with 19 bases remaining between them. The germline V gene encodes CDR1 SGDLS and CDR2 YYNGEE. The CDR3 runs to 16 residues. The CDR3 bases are TGTGCCAGCAGCGCCCGGGGGCAGATCCGCGGAGATACGCAGTATTTT. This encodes CASSARGQIRGDTQYF. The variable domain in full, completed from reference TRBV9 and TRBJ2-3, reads DSGVTQTPKHLITATGQRVTLRCSPRSGDLSVYWYQQSLDQGLQFLIQYYNGEERAKGNILERFSAQQFPDLHSELNLSSLELGDSALYFCASSARGQIRGDTQYFGPGTRLTVL.

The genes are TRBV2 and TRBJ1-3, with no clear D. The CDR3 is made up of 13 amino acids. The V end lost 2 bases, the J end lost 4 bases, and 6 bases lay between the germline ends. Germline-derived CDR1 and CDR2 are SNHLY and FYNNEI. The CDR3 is CASSETGGNTIYF. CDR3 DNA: TGTGCCAGCAGTGAAACTGGAGGAAACACCATATATTTT. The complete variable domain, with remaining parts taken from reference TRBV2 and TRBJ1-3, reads EPEVTQTPSHQVTQMGQEVILRCVPISNHLYFYWYRQILGQKVEFLVSFYNNEISEKSEIFDDQFSVERPDGSNFTLKIRSTKLEDSAMYFCASSETGGNTIYFGEGSWLTVV.

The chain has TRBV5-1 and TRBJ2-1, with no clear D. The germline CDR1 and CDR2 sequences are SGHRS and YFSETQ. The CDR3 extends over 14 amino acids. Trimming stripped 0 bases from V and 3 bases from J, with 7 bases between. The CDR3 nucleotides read TGCGCCAGCAGCTTGGGGAACCTCTACAATGAGCAGTTCTTC. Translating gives CASSLGNLYNEQFF.

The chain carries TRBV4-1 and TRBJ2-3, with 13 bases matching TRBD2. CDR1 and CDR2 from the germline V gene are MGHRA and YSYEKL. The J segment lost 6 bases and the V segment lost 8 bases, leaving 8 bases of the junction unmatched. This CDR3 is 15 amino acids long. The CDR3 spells CASSRTSGGGDTQYF. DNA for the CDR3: TGCGCCAGCTCCCGGACTAGCGGGGGCGGGGATACGCAGTATTTT.

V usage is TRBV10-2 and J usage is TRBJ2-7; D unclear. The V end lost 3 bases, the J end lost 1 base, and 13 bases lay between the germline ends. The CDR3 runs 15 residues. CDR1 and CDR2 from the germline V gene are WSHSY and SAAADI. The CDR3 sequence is CASSDSGRISYEQYF. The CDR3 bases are TGCGCCAGCAGTGACTCGGGTAGGATTTCCTACGAGCAGTACTTC.